Shown below are 19 T cell receptor beta chains from a single sample sequenced in a study of T-cell reconstitution after alpha-beta-depleted transplantation in children. A library of TCRbeta sequences, prepared with unique molecular identifiers, was generated. TCRdb called the PCR reads again in MiXCR, with one record for every CDR3 protein. The sample lists over 400,000 distinct CDR3 sequences; approximately 12% were seen once. This material consisted of PBMCs from the stem cell graft donor, taken from the stem cell graft. These receptor sequences come from a human donor who donated a stem cell graft to a child with combined immunodeficiency.

This clonotype has only one observation. Here the CDR3 DNA reads TGTGCCACCAGTGATACCACAGGGGGGAACACCGGGGAGCTGTTTTTT. Residues: CATSDTTGGNTGELFF. This chain connects TRBV24-1 to TRBJ2-2; 8 bases are shared with TRBD1. The CDR3 spans 16 residues. Trimming took 3 bases from V and 1 from J; bases not matched to a gene: 3. Germline V gene sequence: CDR1 KGHDR, CDR2 SFDVKD.

The genes are TRBV20-1 and TRBJ2-5, with 8 bases fitting TRBD2. CDR3 size: 13 residues. Losses at the gene ends were 5 bases for V and 3 bases for J; bases not matched to a gene: 5. Germline V gene sequence: CDR1 DFQATT, CDR2 SNEGSKA (reference sequence). CDR3 sequence reads: CSALIAGKETQYF. The CDR3 nucleotides are TGCAGTGCTTTGATAGCGGGGAAAGAGACCCAGTACTTC.

This clonotype has a handful of counts. This chain uses TRBV6-6 with TRBJ2-7; the D is unclear. This CDR3 spans 13 amino acids. Germline-derived CDR1 and CDR2 are MNHNY and SVGAGI (reference sequence). The V end lost 4 bases, the J end lost 4 bases, and 11 bases lay between the germline ends. DNA of the CDR3: TGTGCCAGCAGTTCCGACAAGAGTTACGAGCAGTACTTC. Translation gives CASSSDKSYEQYF.

This clonotype has only a few counts. This sequence joins TRBV7-3 and TRBJ2-4; D ambiguous. The CDR3 runs 15 residues. Germline assignment: CDR1 SGHTA and CDR2 FQGTGA. V was pared by 2 bases and J by 9 bases, with 17 bases between. CDR3 protein: CASSLQADVRFIQYF. The CDR3 DNA follows: TGTGCCAGCAGCTTACAGGCCGACGTTCGGTTCATTCAGTACTTC.

This clonotype was observed at least ten times. The J gene is TRBJ2-1, the V gene TRBV20-1; 10 nucleotides line up with TRBD2. J gave up 6 bases and V 2 bases, and 4 bases lay outside the gene matches. Germline-derived CDR1 and CDR2 are DFQATT and SNEGSKA (reference sequence). The CDR3 runs to 14 residues. The DNA of the CDR3 is TGCAGTGCTAGAATAGCGGGAGGACCCAATGAGCAGTTCTTC. It specifies CSARIAGGPNEQFF.

The V gene is TRBV19, the J gene TRBJ2-5; D gene unclear. CDR3 size: 13 residues. Germline V gene data show CDR1 as LNHDA and CDR2 as SQIVND (reference sequence). Deletions cut 4 bases from V and 4 bases from J, with 10 bases between. Here the CDR3 reads CASSKRFGETQYF. In nucleotides, the CDR3 is TGTGCCAGTAGTAAAAGGTTCGGAGAGACCCAGTACTTC.

This clonotype has only a few counts. The chain links TRBV20-1 to TRBJ1-2; no definite D call. Trimming removed 0 bases at V and 10 bases at J, with 18 bases between. Germline V CDR1 and CDR2: DFQATT, SNEGSKA (reference sequence). The CDR3 extends over 14 amino acids. CDR3: CSARDPGSLWDYTF. CDR3 DNA sequence: TGCAGTGCTAGAGATCCGGGCAGCCTTTGGGACTACACCTTC.

The genes are TRBV21-1 and TRBJ1-2. TRBV21-1 corresponds to a pseudogene. The CDR3 covers 11 residues. CDR3 sequence: CASSNWDGYTF. CDR3 DNA: TGTGCCAGCAGCAACTGGGATGGCTACACCTTC.

The chain recombines TRBV18 with TRBJ2-1; TRBD1 aligns across 7 bases. The germline V gene has CDR1 KGHSH and CDR2 LQKENI. The CDR3 length is 16 residues. V gave up 4 bases and J gave up 2 bases; unmatched junction bases: 8. The CDR3 loop is CASSQTSGTAYNEQFF. The CDR3 region has the DNA TGTGCCAGCTCACAAACCTCCGGGACAGCCTACAATGAGCAGTTCTTC.

This clonotype has a count of ten or more. The chain is built from TRBV7-9 and TRBJ2-7; D ambiguous. The CDR3 loop spans 11 amino acids. V dropped 3 bases and J dropped 3 bases, with 3 bases sitting between them. Germline assignment: CDR1 SEHNR and CDR2 FQNEAQ (reference sequence). CDR3 sequence: CASSLIYEQYF. The CDR3 DNA is TGTGCCAGCAGCTTGATCTACGAGCAGTACTTC.

At least ten counts were recorded for this clonotype. CDR3 residues: CASSWPGTANTEAFF. CDR3 bases: TGTGCCAGCAGCTGGCCAGGGACAGCCAACACTGAAGCTTTCTTT. The genes are TRBV13 and TRBJ1-1; TRBD1 matches 7 bases. The V gene end was trimmed by 4 bases and the J gene end by 2 bases; junction bases not matched to a gene: 7. Germline CDR1 is PRHDT and CDR2 is FYEKMQ (reference sequence). This CDR3 contains 15 residues.

This clonotype occurred a few times. This chain uses TRBV4-2 with TRBJ2-5, with D tentatively TRBD2 (6 bases). The CDR3 consists of 15 residues. The V and J ends lost 4 bases and 0 bases respectively, with 12 bases between them. Germline lookup yields CDR1 LGHNA and CDR2 YNFKEQ. In DNA form, the CDR3 reads TGTGCCAGCAGCCCAATGAGCGGGTACCAAGAGACCCAGTACTTC. Translated, it gives CASSPMSGYQETQYF.

This clonotype appeared many times. The J gene is TRBJ2-1, the V gene TRBV28; D is undetermined. Germline V gene data show CDR1 as MDHEN and CDR2 as SYDVKM. The CDR3 covers 13 residues. The germline V and J ends were trimmed by 5 bases and 5 bases, with 10 bases remaining between them. The CDR3 here is CASSPPGDNEQFF. Written as DNA, the CDR3 is TGTGCCAGCAGTCCCCCTGGAGACAATGAGCAGTTCTTC.

This clonotype has a count of ten or more. The V gene is TRBV12-3 or TRBV12-4, the J gene TRBJ2-2; 7 bases map to TRBD2. The ends lost 2 bases at V and 4 bases at J; junction bases unmatched: 4. The CDR3 covers 15 residues. CDR3 sequence: CASSLNLAATGELFF. The CDR3 region has the DNA TGTGCCAGCAGTTTAAACCTAGCGGCCACCGGGGAGCTGTTTTTT.

V usage is TRBV15 and J usage is TRBJ2-1; 10 bases line up with TRBD2. V shed 1 base, J shed 4 bases, and the junction held 4 bases outside the gene matches. This CDR3 region has 16 residues. CDR1 and CDR2 from the germline V gene are LNHNV and YYDKDF (reference sequence). CDR3 region: CATSRVWTSGYNEQFF. For the CDR3, the DNA is TGTGCCACCAGCAGAGTTTGGACTAGCGGATACAATGAGCAGTTCTTC.

The CDR3 spells CASGTQAPDTQYF. The CDR3 DNA sequence: TGTGCTAGTGGTACGCAGGCACCAGATACGCAGTATTTT. This rearrangement joins TRBV12-5 to TRBJ2-3, with D unclear. Germline V CDR1 and CDR2: LGHNT, FRNRAP. V was clipped by 5 bases and J by 4 bases, with 10 bases between them. The CDR3 runs to 13 residues. The complete variable domain, with remaining parts taken from reference TRBV12-5 and TRBJ2-3, reads DARVTQTPRHKVTEMGQEVTMRCQPILGHNTVFWYRQTMMQGLELLAYFRNRAPLDDSGMPKDRFSAEMPDATLATLKIQPSEPRDSAVYFCASGTQAPDTQYFGPGTRLTVL.

This chain connects TRBV27 to TRBJ2-5, with D possibly TRBD1 on 5 matching bases. The CDR3 covers 16 residues. The ends were cut back, 5 bases at V and 4 bases at J, with 20 bases in the middle. Germline V gives CDR1 MNHEY, CDR2 SMNVEV (reference sequence). DNA of the CDR3: TGTGCCAGCAGTACCAACACACAGGTTTGGAGAGAGACCCAGTACTTC. Its protein is CASSTNTQVWRETQYF.

The chain is built from TRBV11-1 and TRBJ2-3, with TRBD2 as a possible D gene (6 bases). V was trimmed by 0 bases and J by 2 bases, leaving 18 bases between them. Germline V gene sequence: CDR1 SGHAT, CDR2 FQDESV (reference sequence). The CDR3 consists of 18 residues. DNA of the CDR3: TGTGCCAGCAGCTTAGCCCAAGTCTTTGCGGGACCCACAGATACGCAGTATTTT. Translating it yields CASSLAQVFAGPTDTQYF. Looking up the rest from reference TRBV11-1 and TRBJ2-3 gives the full variable domain: EAEVAQSPRYKITEKSQAVAFWCDPISGHATLYWYRQILGQGPELLVQFQDESVVDDSQLPKDRFSAERLKGVDSTLKIQPAELGDSAMYLCASSLAQVFAGPTDTQYFGPGTRLTVL.

There are many counts of this clonotype. The gene calls are TRBV4-3 and TRBJ2-1; 8 bases fit TRBD2. In germline, CDR1 is LGHNA, CDR2 YSLEER. The CDR3 has 13 residues. Trimming at V came to 1 base and at J to 10 bases, leaving 3 bases not matched to a gene. The CDR3 nucleotides are TGCGCCAGCAGCCAAGTTGCGGGAGGCGAGCAGTTCTTC. Its translation is CASSQVAGGEQFF.